The next 29 T cell receptor beta chains were all read from a single sample in a study of T cells after yellow fever vaccination. Each CDR3 protein is one row after TCRdb ran MiXCR on the 5' RACE reads. The sample holds some 320,000 distinct CDR3 sequences, roughly 4.3% seen once. The specimen comprised PBMCs, sampled 5 days after the yellow fever booster vaccination. The receptors shown here come from a man between 18 and 35 years old who received the YFV17D yellow fever vaccine.

The V call is TRBV6-2 or TRBV6-3, the J call TRBJ2-3; 11 bases line up with TRBD2. CDR1 is MNHEY, CDR2 SVGEGT, per germline. CDR3 length: 15 amino acids. Trimming took 6 bases from V and 6 from J; bases not matched to a gene: 8. The CDR3 reads CASSPWTSGLDTQYF. In DNA, the CDR3 is TGTGCCAGCAGCCCATGGACTAGCGGGCTTGATACGCAGTATTTT.

The V call is TRBV7-3, the J call TRBJ2-3; D might be TRBD1 (8 bases). V lost 6 bases and J lost 6, with 16 bases in between. There are 14 residues in the CDR3. Looked up from germline, CDR1 is SGHTA and CDR2 is FQGTGA. The CDR3 DNA sequence: TGTGCCAGCAGTACCGACAGGGGAGGGGATACGCAGTATTTT. Translation: CASSTDRGGDTQYF. The full variable domain, with the rest looked up from reference TRBV7-3 and TRBJ2-3, is GAGVSQTPSNKVTEKGKYVELRCDPISGHTALYWYRQSLGQGPEFLIYFQGTGAADDSGLPNDRFFAVRPEGSVSTLKIQRTERGDSAVYLCASSTDRGGDTQYFGPGTRLTVL.

At least ten counts were recorded for this clonotype. V gene TRBV5-1 combines with J gene TRBJ1-3; no definite D call. CDR1 and CDR2 (germline): SGHRS, YFSETQ. The CDR3 has 14 amino acids. Trimming shortened V by 0 bases and J by 3 bases, and 7 bases separated the two germline ends. CDR3 bases: TGCGCCAGCAGCTTGGACCCGGTTGGAAACACCATATATTTT. This gives the protein CASSLDPVGNTIYF.

This clonotype was observed a handful of times. V usage is TRBV6-6 and J usage is TRBJ2-7; D is unresolved. Trimming removed 7 bases at V and 7 bases at J, with 14 bases between. The germline V gene encodes CDR1 MNHNY and CDR2 SVGAGI (reference sequence). The CDR3 loop spans 12 amino acids. The CDR3 sequence is CASTARMSEQYF. The CDR3 DNA is TGTGCCAGCACTGCTCGGATGTCGGAGCAGTACTTC.

The table lists this clonotype with a few counts. The genes are TRBV6-6 and TRBJ1-5; no firm D call. The CDR3 has 11 amino acids. CDR1 and CDR2 from the germline V gene are MNHNY and SVGAGI (reference sequence). V shed 4 bases and J shed 4 bases, with 2 bases lying between them. The CDR3 DNA reads as TGTGCCAGCAGTTCTAATCAGCCCCAGCATTTT. This gives the protein CASSSNQPQHF.

The sample holds a few counts of this clonotype. This chain connects TRBV7-6 to TRBJ2-7, with D perhaps matching TRBD1 or TRBD2 (5 bases each). Trimming left V 5 bases short and J 3 bases short, with 17 bases between. The germline V gene encodes CDR1 SGHVS and CDR2 FNYEAQ. The CDR3 is 15 residues long. For the CDR3, the DNA is TGTGCCAGCAGCGAGAATCCCACGGGACGCTACGAGCAGTACTTC. Its translation: CASSENPTGRYEQYF.

The gene calls are TRBV12-3 or TRBV12-4 and TRBJ2-1; D ambiguous. CDR3 length: 13 residues. Trimming took off 6 bases at V and 7 bases at J, with 13 bases between the two ends. The chain's CDR3 is CASSESNLNEQFF. In nucleotides, the CDR3 is TGTGCCAGCAGCGAGTCAAATTTAAATGAGCAGTTCTTC.

This clonotype showed up just a few times. The chain has TRBV5-5 and TRBJ2-2; maybe TRBD2 (7 bases). The CDR3 runs to 15 residues. V lost 2 bases and J lost 6, with 14 bases in between. The germline CDR1 and CDR2 sequences are SGHKS and YYEKEE (reference sequence). The DNA for the CDR3 is TGTGCCAGCAGCTTCGGTGGGGGGGCGGCCGGGGAGCTGTTTTTT. Protein: CASSFGGGAAGELFF.

This chain joins TRBV10-3 and TRBJ2-1; 9 nucleotides line up with TRBD2. Germline CDR1 is ENHRY and CDR2 is SYGVKD. V was clipped by 5 bases and J by 0 bases; unmatched bases: 5. The CDR3 sequence is 16 residues long. CDR3 bases: TGTGCCATCAGTTTAGCGGGGGAAAGCTCCTACAATGAGCAGTTCTTC. Protein: CAISLAGESSYNEQFF.

Only a few counts were recorded for this clonotype. The chain has TRBV18 and TRBJ2-3; 9 bases agree with TRBD1. Looked up from germline, CDR1 is KGHSH and CDR2 is LQKENI. The V segment lost 6 bases and the J segment 2 bases; nucleotides outside the gene matches: 6. The length of the CDR3 is 15 residues. The CDR3 is CASSYRDRATDTQYF. CDR3 sequence (DNA): TGTGCCAGCTCGTACCGGGACAGGGCCACAGATACGCAGTATTTT.

This clonotype was recorded many times. The chain has TRBV29-1 and TRBJ2-1; D possibly corresponds to TRBD2 (7 bases). V lost 5 bases, J lost 7 bases, and 15 bases lay in between. CDR3 size: 13 residues. Germline assignment: CDR1 SQVTM and CDR2 ANQGSEA. The CDR3 region is CSVWGGHGNEQFF. CDR3 sequence (DNA): TGCAGCGTTTGGGGGGGCCACGGGAATGAGCAGTTCTTC.

This clonotype has ten or more counts. The chain combines TRBV7-2 with TRBJ2-3; D tentatively fits TRBD1 or TRBD2 (5 bases each). With 6 bases removed from V and 1 base from J, the gap between germline ends came to 11 bases. This CDR3 is 14 amino acids long. Germline CDR1 is SGHTA and CDR2 is FQGNSA. The CDR3 DNA reads TGTGCCAGCAGAAGGGACCGCCGCACAGATACGCAGTATTTT. It specifies CASRRDRRTDTQYF.

This clonotype was observed a handful of times. This chain links TRBV29-1 with TRBJ2-5, with D possibly TRBD1 on 6 matching bases. CDR3 length: 12 amino acids. CDR1 and CDR2 (germline): SQVTM, ANQGSEA. V lost 4 bases, J lost 5 bases, and 11 bases lay in between. In DNA form, the CDR3 reads TGCAGCGTTGCAGGGGCTTGGGAGACCCAGTACTTC. Protein sequence: CSVAGAWETQYF. The full variable domain, rest sourced from reference TRBV29-1 and TRBJ2-5, is SAVISQKPSRDICQRGTSLTIQCQVDSQVTMMFWYRQQPGQSLTLIATANQGSEATYESGFVIDKFPISRPNLTFSTLTVSNMSPEDSSIYLCSVAGAWETQYFGPGTRLLVL.

Many counts were recorded for this clonotype. J is TRBJ2-2 and V is TRBV5-1, with D unresolved. The V end was cut by 1 base, the J end by 5 bases, with 6 bases between. Germline CDR1 and CDR2: SGHRS and YFSETQ. The CDR3 has 13 residues. CDR3 coding DNA: TGCGCCAGCAGCTTGACTATGACCGGGGAGCTGTTTTTT. Translation gives CASSLTMTGELFF.

The chain has TRBV5-1 and TRBJ2-6; D remains unclear. Germline assignment: CDR1 SGHRS and CDR2 YFSETQ. V lost 7 bases and J lost 1, with 18 bases in between. This CDR3 has 17 residues. CDR3 sequence: CASSVGYGSSGANVLTF. The CDR3, as DNA: TGCGCCAGCTCTGTAGGGTATGGATCGTCTGGGGCCAACGTCCTGACTTTC.

This clonotype was recorded many times. This chain links TRBV10-3 with TRBJ1-6; D unresolved. CDR3 length: 13 residues. Germline lookup yields CDR1 ENHRY and CDR2 SYGVKD. The V end was cut by 7 bases, the J end by 10 bases, with 14 bases between. CDR3 nucleotide sequence: TGTGCCATCACCGCGGACGATCGGTCACCCCTCCACTTT. Residues: CAITADDRSPLHF.

The chain joins TRBV10-3 to TRBJ2-3, with D unclear. The CDR3 contains 14 residues. Trimming left V 4 bases short and J 1 base short, with 9 bases between. Looked up from germline, CDR1 is ENHRY and CDR2 is SYGVKD. CDR3 residues: CAISARQGTDTQYF. The CDR3 DNA reads TGTGCCATCAGTGCCCGGCAGGGCACAGATACGCAGTATTTT.

The chain links TRBV6-5 to TRBJ1-5; D ambiguous. CDR1 and CDR2 from the germline V gene are MNHEY and SVGAGI. The CDR3 is 15 amino acids. The germline V and J ends were trimmed by 6 bases and 7 bases, with 19 bases remaining between them. The CDR3 DNA is TGTGCCAGCAGCCACAAAGGCCTGGGATGGCAGCCCCAGCATTTT. Translation gives CASSHKGLGWQPQHF.

The CDR3 DNA reads TGCAGTGCTAGAGACCAACAAGACTATGGCTACACCTTC. This codes for CSARDQQDYGYTF. V is TRBV20-1 and J is TRBJ1-2; unclear D gene. Trimming removed 0 bases at V and 3 bases at J, with 8 bases between. Germline V gene data show CDR1 as DFQATT and CDR2 as SNEGSKA (reference sequence). This CDR3 has 13 amino acids.

This clonotype was found a few times. The chain links TRBV18 to TRBJ2-7; 10 bases align to TRBD1. The length of the CDR3 is 15 residues. Germline-derived CDR1 and CDR2 are KGHSH and LQKENI. The CDR3 sequence is CASSLFPGQGLLEVV. The CDR3 bases are TGTGCCAGCTCACTCTTCCCGGGACAGGGGCTTCTCGAGGTCGTC.

This clonotype showed up many times. The CDR3 loop reads CASSVGGRETQYF. The CDR3 bases are TGTGCCAGCAGCGTAGGGGGGAGAGAGACCCAGTACTTC. The chain has TRBV9 and TRBJ2-5; D might be TRBD1 or TRBD2, each matching 5 bases. This CDR3 comprises 13 residues. V was shortened by 0 bases and J by 4 bases, with 7 bases between the two germline ends. Germline V CDR1 and CDR2: SGDLS, YYNGEE.

This clonotype appeared a few times. This sequence joins TRBV4-2 and TRBJ2-2; 9 positions agree with TRBD1. Germline V CDR1 and CDR2: LGHNA, YNFKEQ. The V and J ends lost 2 bases and 5 bases, in that order; junction bases with no gene match: 6. The CDR3 runs to 16 residues. CDR3: CASSQIQGAETGELFF. Here the CDR3 DNA reads TGTGCCAGCAGCCAAATACAGGGGGCGGAAACCGGGGAGCTGTTTTTT.

There are many counts of this clonotype. J is TRBJ1-6 and V is TRBV9; D remains unclear. The V end was cut by 0 bases, the J end by 8 bases, with 12 bases between. Germline V gene sequence: CDR1 SGDLS, CDR2 YYNGEE. This CDR3 is 15 amino acids long. CDR3 DNA: TGTGCCAGCAGCGTAGAAGCCTCTTCGGATTCACCCCTCCACTTT. Protein sequence: CASSVEASSDSPLHF.

This clonotype has a handful of counts. V usage is TRBV5-4 and J usage is TRBJ1-2; unclear D gene. Trimming shortened V by 2 bases and J by 6 bases, and 8 bases separated the two germline ends. The CDR3 totals 12 residues. In germline, CDR1 is SGHNT, CDR2 YYREEE (reference sequence). This chain's CDR3 is CASSFGINGYTF. Here the CDR3 DNA reads TGTGCCAGCAGCTTCGGCATAAATGGCTACACCTTC. Variable domain in full (rest from reference TRBV5-4 and TRBJ1-2): ETGVTQSPTHLIKTRGQQVTLRCSSQSGHNTVSWYQQALGQGPQFIFQYYREEENGRGNFPPRFSGLQFPNYSSELNVNALELDDSALYLCASSFGINGYTFGSGTRLTVV.

The V call is TRBV21-1, the J call TRBJ1-1; the table's D gene call, TRBD1, was not cross checked with the DNA. TRBV21-1 is shown as a pseudogene. The CDR3 contains 16 residues. CDR3 bases: TGTGCCAGCACTACCTCGAACGGGGCGCCGGACACTGAAGCTTTCTTT. Its translation: CASTTSNGAPDTEAFF.

The chain joins TRBV4-3 to TRBJ1-1; the D gene is possibly TRBD1 (5 bases). CDR1 and CDR2 from the germline V gene are LGHNA and YSLEER. V was clipped by 0 bases and J by 5 bases, with 13 bases between them. This CDR3 region has 15 residues. DNA of the CDR3: TGCGCCAGCAGCCAAGACGGGGGGTTAGGGACTGAAGCTTTCTTT. This gives the protein CASSQDGGLGTEAFF.

Ten or more counts support this clonotype. The chain links TRBV7-9 to TRBJ2-1; tentative D call: TRBD2 (5 bases). CDR1 SEHNR and CDR2 FQNEAQ come from the germline V gene (reference sequence). Trimming left V 4 bases short and J 1 base short, with 17 bases between. The CDR3 contains 17 residues. Here the CDR3 reads CASSSGWLVGSYNEQFF. The DNA of the CDR3 is TGTGCCAGCAGCTCGGGGTGGCTAGTGGGGTCCTACAATGAGCAGTTCTTC.

This clonotype was counted a few times. This chain links TRBV7-9 with TRBJ2-3; no clear D. Germline V CDR1 and CDR2: SEHNR, FQNEAQ (reference sequence). This CDR3 is built from 13 residues. Trimming pared 5 bases from V and 5 bases from J, leaving 11 bases between. DNA of the CDR3: TGTGCCAGCAGCGCCAATAGTGGAGATACGCAGTATTTT. Protein: CASSANSGDTQYF.

This clonotype showed up many times. This sequence joins TRBV28 and TRBJ1-1; D is unresolved. Per the germline V gene, CDR1 is MDHEN and CDR2 is SYDVKM. V was trimmed by 6 bases and J by 5 bases, leaving 16 bases between them. The CDR3 has 14 amino acids. The CDR3 DNA sequence: TGTGCCAGCAGCCCCAGACGGTCCCTTACTGAAGCTTTCTTT. Translating gives CASSPRRSLTEAFF.